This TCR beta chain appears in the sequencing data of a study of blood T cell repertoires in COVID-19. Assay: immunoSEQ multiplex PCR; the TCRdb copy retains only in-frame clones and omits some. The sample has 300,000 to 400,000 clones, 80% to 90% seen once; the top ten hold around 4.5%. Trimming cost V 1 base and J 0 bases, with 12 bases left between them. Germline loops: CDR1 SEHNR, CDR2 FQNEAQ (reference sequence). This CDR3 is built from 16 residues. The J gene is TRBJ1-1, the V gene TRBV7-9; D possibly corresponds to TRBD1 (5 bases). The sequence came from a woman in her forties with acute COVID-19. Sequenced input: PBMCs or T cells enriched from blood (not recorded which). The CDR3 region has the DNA TGTGCCAGCAGCTTAGGGCAGGGCACTATGAACACTGAAGCTTTCTTT. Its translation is CASSLGQGTMNTEAFF. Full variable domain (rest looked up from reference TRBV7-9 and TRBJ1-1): DTGVSQNPRHKITKRGQNVTFRCDPISEHNRLYWYRQTLGQGPEFLTYFQNEAQLEKSRLLSDRFSAERPKGSFSTLEIQRTEQGDSAMYLCASSLGQGTMNTEAFFGQGTRLTVV.